A selection of T cell receptor beta chains follows, all from one sample in a study of blood T cell repertoires in COVID-19. Produced via immunoSEQ multiplex PCR; TCRdb's table is partial and in-frame only. Found here are a few hundred thousand clones, approximately 78% of them singletons; the top ten hold about 9.4%. Sequenced input: peripheral blood. The receptors were sampled from an elderly woman with acute or convalescent COVID-19. The conserved cysteine and the conserved F or W are not part of the CDR3 here. Fields, in order: CDR3 protein, clone size, J gene, V gene, D gene. The D gene is left open where the match is weak. The size field is filled for only some rows; it gives once, few, many or a size class.

ASRLGGAEKLF,-,TRBJ1-4,TRBV5-1,-
AISGGTGEDQPQH,-,TRBJ1-5,TRBV10-3,TRBD1
SVGTGASTNEKLF,-,TRBJ1-4,TRBV29-1,TRBD1
ASNSGTSGAYNEQF,-,TRBJ2-1,TRBV5-1,TRBD2
ATSLGGGSNEQF,once,TRBJ2-1,TRBV3-1/TRBV3-2,-
ASSLVPGSTEAF,-,TRBJ1-1,TRBV5-1,-
ASSPTTSGRPYEQY,-,TRBJ2-7,TRBV18,TRBD2
ASKGAGQPQH,few,TRBJ1-5,TRBV25-1,TRBD1
ASSQDPRQGSDEKLF,-,TRBJ1-4,TRBV4-3,TRBD1
AIAKAGSTNEKLF,-,TRBJ1-4,TRBV10-3,-
ASSLGGVSSYEQY,-,TRBJ2-7,TRBV5-1,-
AWRKTGFPNEKLF,-,TRBJ1-4,TRBV30,TRBD1
ASSQSRTGGSGELF,-,TRBJ2-2,TRBV3-1/TRBV3-2,TRBD1
ASSYSTDYEQY,-,TRBJ2-7,TRBV6-5,-
ASSYDAGQGGYT,-,TRBJ1-2,TRBV6-2/TRBV6-3,TRBD1
ATSRPRDRGGNTIY,-,TRBJ1-3,TRBV15,TRBD1
ASSEWQGRYEQY,few,TRBJ2-7,TRBV10-2,-
AISETGGADEQY,-,TRBJ2-7,TRBV10-3,TRBD2
ASSSWDRGNTGELF,-,TRBJ2-2,TRBV27,TRBD1
ASSLWEGGSPLH,-,TRBJ1-6,TRBV28,TRBD1
AMRLAGVGNEQF,-,TRBJ2-1,TRBV6-5,TRBD2
ASSYSRAGGYNEQF,-,TRBJ2-1,TRBV6-5,TRBD2
ASSLGTWREGYNEQF,-,TRBJ2-1,TRBV27,TRBD2
ATSISGTLQETQY,few,TRBJ2-5,TRBV15,-
ASRRGNQPQH,-,TRBJ1-5,TRBV28,-
ASSLETSGGYNEQF,-,TRBJ2-1,TRBV7-2,TRBD2
ASSPTGVEKLF,-,TRBJ1-4,TRBV5-1,TRBD1
ASSPLPGQKNYGYT,-,TRBJ1-2,TRBV27,TRBD1
ASSLFPGTSGAYYEQY,-,TRBJ2-7,TRBV27,TRBD2
ASSFSGYQPQH,-,TRBJ1-5,TRBV27,-
ASSQNRDSPYEQY,few,TRBJ2-7,TRBV4-1,TRBD1